This T cell receptor beta chain was identified during a study of cytomegalovirus exposure and HLA in healthy donors. Study-level results: In a later analysis, TCR beta V- and J-gene trimming was associated with a missense DCLRE1C variant.

The CDR3 loop spans 13 amino acids. Trimming left V 6 bases short and J 5 bases short, with 13 bases between. Germline CDR1 is MNHEY and CDR2 is SMNVEV (reference sequence). Remarks on this clone: Its antigen is as yet unknown.

The PCR contained 60 Vbeta and 13 Jbeta primers. Using immunoSEQ multiplex PCR, the repertoire was profiled, and TCRdb retains in-frame clones only, with some absent. This table has approximately 170,000 clones, over 80% appearing once. The sample taken for sequencing was PBMCs. This receptor was taken from a boy between 2 and 15 years old in good health and CMV-seronegative. The chain joins TRBV27 to TRBJ1-2; unclear D gene. CDR3 residues: CASRPLGSYGYTF. The CDR3, as DNA: TGTGCCAGCAGGCCTCTAGGAAGTTATGGCTACACCTTC.